What follows are 20 T cell receptor beta chains derived from one specimen sequenced in a study of Ad26.COV2.S vaccination and SARS-CoV-2 variants. Treatment denoted: around 19 received Ad26.COV2.S at low or high dose, single or two shots; roughly five received placebo; per-sample allocation not given. Vaccine and placebo recipients were sampled on day 63 after the first injection. Generated by immunoSEQ multiplex PCR, the TCRdb table keeps only in-frame clones and is missing some. The sample has about 440,000 clones, roughly 87% seen once. This specimen was peripheral blood, taken in a trial of Ad26.COV2.S vaccine versus placebo. The origin of the receptors is a person aged 18 to 59 who received the Ad26.COV2.S COVID-19 vaccine or a placebo.

The chain carries TRBV7-9 and TRBJ2-1; possible D gene TRBD2, 7 bases. The germline V gene has CDR1 SEHNR and CDR2 FQNEAQ (reference sequence). The CDR3 covers 15 residues. The V gene lost 7 bases and the J gene lost 6 bases, with 19 bases spanning the gap. CDR3 in DNA: TGTGCCAGCAATTCCTTCGGAGGGGGGGTCAATGAGCAGTTCTTC. Protein: CASNSFGGGVNEQFF.

This clone was observed a single time. The rearrangement joins TRBV7-9 to TRBJ1-6; tentative D call: TRBD1 (6 bases). Trimming cost V 9 bases and J 12 bases, with 15 bases left between them. From germline, CDR1 is SEHNR and CDR2 FQNEAQ (reference sequence). The CDR3 covers 12 residues. The CDR3 loop reads CASNAGAGPLHF. The CDR3 region has the DNA TGTGCCAGTAATGCAGGGGCAGGACCCCTCCACTTT.

The chain has TRBV11-3 and TRBJ2-1; 9 bases are shared with TRBD1. Losses at the gene ends were 5 bases for V and 5 bases for J; bases not matched to a gene: 7. The CDR3 covers 15 residues. Germline V gene data show CDR1 as SGHNT and CDR2 as YENEEA. The CDR3 spells CASSIQRTGDNEQFF. CDR3 in DNA: TGTGCCAGCAGCATCCAGCGGACAGGGGACAATGAGCAGTTCTTC.

This chain links TRBV11-2 with TRBJ1-2; maybe TRBD1 (5 bases). CDR3 size: 16 residues. The germline gives CDR1 SGHAT, CDR2 FQNNGV. V shed 2 bases and J shed 0 bases, with 13 bases lying between them. This CDR3 reads CASSLSQGGSNYGYTF. The CDR3 nucleotides are TGTGCCAGCAGCTTATCGCAGGGTGGCTCTAACTATGGCTACACCTTC.

V and J are TRBV7-9 and TRBJ1-6; D call uncertain. V lost 7 bases and J 6 bases, leaving 13 bases between the germline ends. The CDR3 sequence is 14 residues long. Germline V gives CDR1 SEHNR, CDR2 FQNEAQ (reference sequence). The CDR3 here is CASTPSDGNSPLHF. DNA for the CDR3: TGTGCCAGCACCCCATCGGACGGTAATTCACCCCTCCACTTT.

The rearrangement links TRBV6-1 to TRBJ1-1, with D unresolved. Trimming took off 0 bases at V and 8 bases at J, with 10 bases between the two ends. Germline lookup yields CDR1 MNHNS and CDR2 SASEGT. The length of the CDR3 is 13 residues. The CDR3 bases are TGTGCCAGCAGTGAAGCGGTTGACTTAGAAGCTTTCTTT. This encodes CASSEAVDLEAFF.

The rearrangement uses TRBV7-8 and TRBJ2-7; no clear D. The germline V and J ends were trimmed by 2 bases and 7 bases, with 15 bases remaining between them. The CDR3 sequence is 14 residues long. The germline gives CDR1 SGHVS, CDR2 FQNEAQ. The CDR3 DNA sequence: TGTGCCAGCAGCTTACTTCGAACCTGGGGTGAGCAGTACTTC. It encodes CASSLLRTWGEQYF.

The chain recombines TRBV6-5 with TRBJ2-2; TRBD1 matches at 10 bases. The junction had 7 bases not matched to a gene; V was cut back by 5 bases and J by 7 bases. Germline CDR1 and CDR2: MNHEY and SVGAGI. CDR3 length equals 15 residues. The CDR3: CASSPRQGAGGELFF. DNA of the CDR3: TGTGCCAGCAGTCCTCGACAGGGGGCAGGCGGGGAGCTGTTTTTT.

This chain's CDR3 is CASSFSGSNTEAFF. The DNA of the CDR3 is TGTGCCAGCAGTTTTTCGGGGTCCAACACTGAAGCTTTCTTT. The chain employs TRBV28 and TRBJ1-1, with no clear D. Trimming cost V 3 bases and J 2 bases, with 10 bases left between them. The CDR3 has 14 residues. Looked up from germline, CDR1 is MDHEN and CDR2 is SYDVKM.

The chain joins TRBV5-6 to TRBJ1-1, with 10 bases matching TRBD1. The CDR3 consists of 16 residues. Germline V gives CDR1 SGHDT, CDR2 YYEEEE. The V gene end was trimmed by 4 bases and the J gene end by 1 base; junction bases not matched to a gene: 7. The CDR3 loop is CASSPGTGVTNTEAFF. CDR3 coding DNA: TGTGCCAGCAGCCCCGGGACAGGGGTGACGAACACTGAAGCTTTCTTT.

The chain couples TRBV5-1 to TRBJ2-7; 10 bases align to TRBD1. Germline V lookup: CDR1 SGHRS, CDR2 YFSETQ. The CDR3 has 16 amino acids. Trimming cost V 0 bases and J 2 bases; bases outside gene matches: 5. CDR3 nucleotide sequence: TGCGCCAGCAGCTTGGACGGGACAGGGGCCCCCTACGAGCAGTACTTC. Translated: CASSLDGTGAPYEQYF.

V usage is TRBV7-2 and J usage is TRBJ2-1; 10 bases align to TRBD2. V dropped 5 bases and J dropped 4; count of bases not matched to a gene: 11. CDR3 length equals 17 residues. In germline, CDR1 is SGHTA, CDR2 FQGNSA. The CDR3 coding sequence is TGTGCCAGCAGCCCAGCCGGGACTAGCGCAAAATACAATGAGCAGTTCTTC. Translated, it gives CASSPAGTSAKYNEQFF.

This clone turned up a few times. The chain carries TRBV6-5 and TRBJ1-5, with 10 bases matching TRBD1. Germline lookup yields CDR1 MNHEY and CDR2 SVGAGI. The CDR3 contains 14 residues. Unmatched junction bases numbered 8, after V lost 8 bases and J lost 7 bases. This CDR3 reads CASSWTGGIQPQHF. The DNA of the CDR3 is TGTGCCAGCTCCTGGACAGGGGGAATACAGCCCCAGCATTTT.

The chain uses TRBV28 and TRBJ1-2; TRBD1 aligns across 12 bases. Germline trimming cut 4 bases from V and 4 bases from J; bases unmatched to any gene: 10. The CDR3 covers 17 residues. CDR1 is MDHEN and CDR2 is SYDVKM in the germline V gene. CDR3 region: CASSSTLGTGGSYGYTF. The CDR3 DNA is TGTGCCAGCAGTTCCACCCTCGGGACAGGGGGCTCCTATGGCTACACCTTC.

The chain uses TRBV6-5 and TRBJ1-1; TRBD1 matches 7 bases. The CDR3 extends over 13 amino acids. Germline V gene sequence: CDR1 MNHEY, CDR2 SVGAGI. The V segment lost 8 bases and the J segment 1 base; nucleotides outside the gene matches: 4. This chain's CDR3 is CASPRQGNTEAFF. In DNA form, the CDR3 reads TGTGCCAGCCCCCGACAGGGGAACACTGAAGCTTTCTTT.

This clone has just one count. The V gene is TRBV5-4, the J gene TRBJ2-5, with 8 bases matching TRBD1. In germline, CDR1 is SGHNT, CDR2 YYREEE (reference sequence). This CDR3 spans 15 amino acids. The V segment lost 1 base and the J segment 1 base; nucleotides outside the gene matches: 3. As DNA, the CDR3 is TGTGCCAGCAGCTTGCAGGGGGCCCCCCAAGAGACCCAGTACTTC. Protein: CASSLQGAPQETQYF.

The chain has TRBV6-5 and TRBJ2-1; 11 bases are a match to TRBD2. The CDR3 runs to 14 residues. V shed 7 bases, J shed 6 bases, and the junction held 5 bases outside the gene matches. Germline values: CDR1 MNHEY, CDR2 SVGAGI. DNA for the CDR3: TGTGCCAGCACCCCTAGCGGGAGGTCCAATGAGCAGTTCTTC. This sequence encodes CASTPSGRSNEQFF.

For the CDR3, the DNA is TGTGCCAGCAGCAAAGAAGGGGCGGGTGGCTACACCTTC. Residues: CASSKEGAGGYTF. The chain links TRBV21-1 to TRBJ1-2. TRBV21-1 corresponds to a pseudogene. CDR3 length: 13 amino acids.

This chain links TRBV3-1 (or the pseudogene TRBV3-2) with TRBJ2-2; D unresolved. The germline V and J ends were trimmed by 1 base and 0 bases, with 6 bases remaining between them. The germline gives CDR1 LGHDT, CDR2 YNNKEL (reference sequence). The CDR3 sequence is 15 residues long. The CDR3 DNA reads TGTGCCAGCAGCCAAGTTGTCGCGAACACCGGGGAGCTGTTTTTT. Translating gives CASSQVVANTGELFF.

This rearrangement joins TRBV7-9 to TRBJ1-4; D gene ambiguous. In germline, CDR1 is SEHNR, CDR2 FQNEAQ (reference sequence). V was pared by 2 bases and J by 7 bases, with 11 bases between. The CDR3 has 14 residues. CDR3 protein: CASSLSSQTEKLFF. CDR3 in DNA: TGTGCCAGCAGCTTATCGTCACAGACTGAAAAACTGTTTTTT.